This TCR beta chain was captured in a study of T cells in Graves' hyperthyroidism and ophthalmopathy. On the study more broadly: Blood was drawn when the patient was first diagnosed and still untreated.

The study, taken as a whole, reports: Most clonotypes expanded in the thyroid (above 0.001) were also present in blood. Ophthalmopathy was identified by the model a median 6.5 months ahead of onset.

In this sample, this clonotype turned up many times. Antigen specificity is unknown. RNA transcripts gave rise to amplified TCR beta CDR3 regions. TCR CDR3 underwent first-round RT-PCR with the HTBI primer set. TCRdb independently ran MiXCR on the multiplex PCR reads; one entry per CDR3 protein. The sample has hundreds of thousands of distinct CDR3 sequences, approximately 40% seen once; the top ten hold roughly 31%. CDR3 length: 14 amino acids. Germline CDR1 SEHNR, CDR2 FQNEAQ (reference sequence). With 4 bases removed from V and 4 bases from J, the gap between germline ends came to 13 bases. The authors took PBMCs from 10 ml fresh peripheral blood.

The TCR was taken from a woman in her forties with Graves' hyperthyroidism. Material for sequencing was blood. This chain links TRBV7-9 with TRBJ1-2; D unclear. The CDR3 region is CASSSNRLIYGYTF. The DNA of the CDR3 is TGTGCCAGCAGCTCAAATAGGCTAATCTATGGCTACACCTTC. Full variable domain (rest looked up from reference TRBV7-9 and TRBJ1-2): DTGVSQNPRHKITKRGQNVTFRCDPISEHNRLYWYRQTLGQGPEFLTYFQNEAQLEKSRLLSDRFSAERPKGSFSTLEIQRTEQGDSAMYLCASSSNRLIYGYTFGSGTRLTVV.